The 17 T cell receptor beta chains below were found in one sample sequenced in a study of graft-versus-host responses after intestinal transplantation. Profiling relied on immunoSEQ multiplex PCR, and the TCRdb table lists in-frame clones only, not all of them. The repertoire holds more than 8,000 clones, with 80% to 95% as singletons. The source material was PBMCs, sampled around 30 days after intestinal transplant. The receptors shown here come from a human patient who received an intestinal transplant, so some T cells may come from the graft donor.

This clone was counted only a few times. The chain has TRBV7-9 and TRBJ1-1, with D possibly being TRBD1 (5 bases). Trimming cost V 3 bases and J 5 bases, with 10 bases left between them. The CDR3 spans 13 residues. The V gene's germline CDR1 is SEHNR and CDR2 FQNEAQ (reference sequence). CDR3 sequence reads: CASSFQGRTEAFF. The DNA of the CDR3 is TGTGCCAGCAGCTTCCAGGGTCGGACTGAAGCTTTCTTT. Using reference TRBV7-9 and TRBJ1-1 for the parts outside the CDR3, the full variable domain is DTGVSQNPRHKITKRGQNVTFRCDPISEHNRLYWYRQTLGQGPEFLTYFQNEAQLEKSRLLSDRFSAERPKGSFSTLEIQRTEQGDSAMYLCASSFQGRTEAFFGQGTRLTVV.

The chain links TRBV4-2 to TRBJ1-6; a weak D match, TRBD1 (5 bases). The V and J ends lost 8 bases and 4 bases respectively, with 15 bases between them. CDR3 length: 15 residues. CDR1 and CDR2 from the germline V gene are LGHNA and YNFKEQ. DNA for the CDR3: TGTGCCAGCGGACATCAGGAAAGGTATAATTCACCCCTCCACTTT. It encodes CASGHQERYNSPLHF.

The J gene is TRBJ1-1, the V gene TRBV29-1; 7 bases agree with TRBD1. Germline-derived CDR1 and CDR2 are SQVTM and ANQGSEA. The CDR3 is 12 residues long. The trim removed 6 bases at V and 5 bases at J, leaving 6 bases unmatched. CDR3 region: CSVEGAKTEAFF. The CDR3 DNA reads TGCAGCGTGGAGGGGGCGAAGACTGAAGCTTTCTTT.

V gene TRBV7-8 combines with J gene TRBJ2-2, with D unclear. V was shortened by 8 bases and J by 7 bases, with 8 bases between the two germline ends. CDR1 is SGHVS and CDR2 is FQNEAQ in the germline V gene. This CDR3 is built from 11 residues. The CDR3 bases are TGTGCCAGCCTCAAGGGCGGGGAGCTGTTTTTT. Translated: CASLKGGELFF.

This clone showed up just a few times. This CDR3 is CASSLRDGPTDTQYF. The CDR3 nucleotides read TGTGCCAGCAGTCTAAGGGACGGACCCACAGATACGCAGTATTTT. The J gene is TRBJ2-3, the V gene TRBV6-4; the D call may be TRBD1 or TRBD2 (5 bases each). This CDR3 is 15 amino acids long. Trimming stripped 5 bases from V and 2 bases from J, with 14 bases between. Germline CDR1 reads MRHNA; CDR2 reads SNTAGT.

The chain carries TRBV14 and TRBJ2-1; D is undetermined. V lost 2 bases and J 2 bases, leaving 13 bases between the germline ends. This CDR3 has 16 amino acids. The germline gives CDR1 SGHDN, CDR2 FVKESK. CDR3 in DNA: TGTGCCAGCAGCCAAATCCCTATCGGCCCCTACAATGAGCAGTTCTTC. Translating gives CASSQIPIGPYNEQFF.

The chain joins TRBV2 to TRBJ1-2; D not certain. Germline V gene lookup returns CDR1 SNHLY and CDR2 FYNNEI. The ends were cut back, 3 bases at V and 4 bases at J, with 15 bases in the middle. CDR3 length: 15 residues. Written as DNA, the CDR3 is TGTGCCAGCAGTGATCGACCTCTTGACCGCTATGGCTACACCTTC. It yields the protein CASSDRPLDRYGYTF.

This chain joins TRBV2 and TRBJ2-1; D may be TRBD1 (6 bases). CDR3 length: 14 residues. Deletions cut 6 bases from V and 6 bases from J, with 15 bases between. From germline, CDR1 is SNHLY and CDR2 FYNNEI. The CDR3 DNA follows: TGTGCCAGCAGCAAATCACAGGGTTTCAATGAGCAGTTCTTC. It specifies CASSKSQGFNEQFF.

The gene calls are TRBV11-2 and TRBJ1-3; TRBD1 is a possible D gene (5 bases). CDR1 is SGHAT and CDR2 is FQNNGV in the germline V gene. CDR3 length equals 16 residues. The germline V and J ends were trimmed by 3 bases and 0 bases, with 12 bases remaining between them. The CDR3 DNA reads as TGTGCCAGCAGCTTGGAAGGGGCCCTCTCTGGAAACACCATATATTTT. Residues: CASSLEGALSGNTIYF.

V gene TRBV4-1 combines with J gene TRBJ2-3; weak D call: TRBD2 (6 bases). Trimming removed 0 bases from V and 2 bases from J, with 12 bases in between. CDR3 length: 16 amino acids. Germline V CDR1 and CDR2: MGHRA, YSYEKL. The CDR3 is CASSQELATHTDTQYF. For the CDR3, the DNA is TGCGCCAGCAGCCAAGAACTAGCTACCCACACAGATACGCAGTATTTT.

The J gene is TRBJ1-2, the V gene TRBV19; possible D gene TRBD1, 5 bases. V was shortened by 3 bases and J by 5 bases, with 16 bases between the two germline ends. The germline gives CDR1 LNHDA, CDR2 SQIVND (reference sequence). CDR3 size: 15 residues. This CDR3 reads CASSIGLTGLYGYTF. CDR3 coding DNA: TGTGCCAGTAGTATCGGCCTAACAGGTCTATATGGCTACACCTTC.

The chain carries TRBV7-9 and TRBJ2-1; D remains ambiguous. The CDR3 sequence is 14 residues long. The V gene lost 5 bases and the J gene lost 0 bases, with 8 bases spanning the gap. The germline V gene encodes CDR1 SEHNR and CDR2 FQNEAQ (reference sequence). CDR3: CASSPGSSYNEQFF. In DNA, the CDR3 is TGTGCCAGCAGCCCAGGTAGCTCCTACAATGAGCAGTTCTTC.

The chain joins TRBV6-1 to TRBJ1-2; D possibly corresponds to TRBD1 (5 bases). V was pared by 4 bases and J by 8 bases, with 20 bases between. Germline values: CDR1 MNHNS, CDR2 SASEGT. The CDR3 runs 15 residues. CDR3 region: CASSAGDSSGSGYTF. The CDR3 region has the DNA TGTGCCAGCAGTGCCGGGGACTCGAGCGGTAGCGGCTACACCTTC.

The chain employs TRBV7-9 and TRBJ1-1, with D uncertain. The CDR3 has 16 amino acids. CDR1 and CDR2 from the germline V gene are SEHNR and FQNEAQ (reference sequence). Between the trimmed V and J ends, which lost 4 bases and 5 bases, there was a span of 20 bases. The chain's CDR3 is CASSSPRTGLRTEAFF. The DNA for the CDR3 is TGTGCCAGCAGCTCCCCCCGGACGGGATTGAGGACTGAAGCTTTCTTT.

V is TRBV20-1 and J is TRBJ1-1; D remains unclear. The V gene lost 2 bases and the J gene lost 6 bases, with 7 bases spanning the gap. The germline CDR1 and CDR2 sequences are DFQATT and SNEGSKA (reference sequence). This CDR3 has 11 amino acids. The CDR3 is CSARRSAEAFF. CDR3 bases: TGCAGTGCTAGACGGTCAGCTGAAGCTTTCTTT.

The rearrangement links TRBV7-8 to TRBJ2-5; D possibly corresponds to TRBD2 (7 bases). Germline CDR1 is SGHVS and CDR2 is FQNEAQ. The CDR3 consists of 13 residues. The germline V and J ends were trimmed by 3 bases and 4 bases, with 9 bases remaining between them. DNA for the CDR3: TGTGCCAGCAGCTTGGGGGGGCCAGAGACCCAGTACTTC. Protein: CASSLGGPETQYF.

The DNA of the CDR3 is TGTGCCAGTCTCCGACTAGCGGGGGGGAATGAGCAGTTCTTC. Translated: CASLRLAGGNEQFF. V gene TRBV27 combines with J gene TRBJ2-1; TRBD2 matches 14 bases. CDR3 length: 14 residues. CDR1 MNHEY and CDR2 SMNVEV come from the germline V gene (reference sequence). The ends lost 9 bases at V and 7 bases at J; junction bases unmatched: 5.